The clone carrying this T cell receptor beta chain was seen many times. The antigen is unknown. The CDR3 is 13 amino acids. Deletions cut 4 bases from V and 2 bases from J, with 8 bases between. CDR1 and CDR2 from the germline V gene are SEHNR and FQNEAQ (reference sequence). TCRdb reprocessed the 5' RACE reads via MiXCR and lists one record per CDR3 protein. The table lists under 250,000 distinct CDR3 sequences, 9.5% of them singletons, with 3.5% to 4% in the top ten. The sample originates from a study of T-cell memory formation after mild COVID-19. As for the study in general: TCR clusters mostly belonged to single donors. Study observations and caveats: The study found balanced CD4/CD8 in clones contracting day 15 to 85 and a CD4+ lean in later expanders. SARS-CoV-2 specificity was not confirmed for second-wave clones peaking on day 37.

This receptor was identified in a man between 18 and 29 years old who had mild COVID-19 (a few samples of this study predate the infection). Cell type and time point are not known. The V and J genes are TRBV7-9 and TRBJ1-1, with D unclear. Sequenced material: PBMCs or a T cell subset sorted from them (not recorded which). The DNA for the CDR3 is TGTGCCAGCAGCTACGACGGTAACACTGAAGCTTTCTTT. This encodes CASSYDGNTEAFF.